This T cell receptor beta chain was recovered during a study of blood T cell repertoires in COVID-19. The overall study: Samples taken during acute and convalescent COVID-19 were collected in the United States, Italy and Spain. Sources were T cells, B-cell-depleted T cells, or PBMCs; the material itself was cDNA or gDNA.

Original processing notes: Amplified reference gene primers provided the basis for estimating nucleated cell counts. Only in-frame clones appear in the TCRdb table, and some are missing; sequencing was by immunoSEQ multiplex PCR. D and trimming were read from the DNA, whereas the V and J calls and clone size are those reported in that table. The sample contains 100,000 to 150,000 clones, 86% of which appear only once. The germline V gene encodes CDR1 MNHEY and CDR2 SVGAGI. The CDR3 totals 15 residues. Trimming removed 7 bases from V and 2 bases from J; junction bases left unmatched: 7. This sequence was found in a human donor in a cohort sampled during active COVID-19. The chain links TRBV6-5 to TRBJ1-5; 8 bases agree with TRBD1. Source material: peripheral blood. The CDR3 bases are TGTGCCAGCAACCCCGGGACAGGACGCAATCAGCCCCAGCATTTT. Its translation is CASNPGTGRNQPQHF.